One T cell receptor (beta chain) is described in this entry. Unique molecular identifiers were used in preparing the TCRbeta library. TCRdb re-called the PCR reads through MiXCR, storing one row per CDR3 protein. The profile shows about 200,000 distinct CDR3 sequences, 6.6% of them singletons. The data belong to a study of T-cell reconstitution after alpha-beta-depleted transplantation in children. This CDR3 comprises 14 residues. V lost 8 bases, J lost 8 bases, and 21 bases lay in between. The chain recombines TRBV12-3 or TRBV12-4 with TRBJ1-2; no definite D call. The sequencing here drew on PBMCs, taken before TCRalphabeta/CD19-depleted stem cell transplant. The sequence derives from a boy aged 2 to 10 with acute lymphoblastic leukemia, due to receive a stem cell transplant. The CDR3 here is CASLNEAATSGYTF. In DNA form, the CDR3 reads TGTGCCAGCTTAAACGAGGCGGCAACCAGCGGCTACACCTTC.